The rows below give T cell receptor beta chains drawn from one sample of a study of blood T cell repertoires in COVID-19. The protocol was immunoSEQ multiplex PCR, while the TCRdb copy is restricted to in-frame clones and leaves out a portion. The repertoire holds some 40,000 clones, with 75% to 95% as singletons. The sequencing sample was made of peripheral blood. These receptors were obtained from an elderly woman with acute or convalescent COVID-19. CDR3s include the opening cysteine and the closing phenylalanine or tryptophan.

v_call cdr3_aa
TRBV19 CASSLTIQGVGYTF
TRBV6-5 CASSLTGTGELFF
TRBV19 CASSIANTGELFF
TRBV5-4 CASSSITAGQETQYF
TRBV9 CASSAQAGNYNEQFF
TRBV5-1 CASRGNRGNYGYTF
TRBV30 CAWGQGSLDTIYF
TRBV7-2 CASSLQRGGGETQYF
TRBV4-3 CASSQQEDRGANEKLFF
TRBV29-1 CSVEDSVTTNEKLFF
TRBV2 CASSAPGTQGEQYF
TRBV27 CASSFRRGETQYF
TRBV6-5 CASSIYAGGGETQYF
TRBV12-5 CASGLVGFTSSDYEQYF
TRBV7-9 CASSLYGTDYEQYF
TRBV12-3/TRBV12-4 CASGPRGYNEQFF
TRBV29-1 CSAGASPGQTQETQYF
TRBV20-1 CSAAESEKLFF
TRBV5-4 CASSFGTSGIDQETQYF
TRBV3-1/TRBV3-2 CASSQAGGTEAFF
TRBV5-1 CASSLFGDNTEAFF
TRBV2 CASSEGSNYGYTF
TRBV18 CASSLGLDANTEAFF
TRBV3-1/TRBV3-2 CASSLQGPQETQYF
TRBV6-6 CASSKGQGLSNQPQHF
TRBV28 CASSFFGRGDYGYTF
TRBV29-1 CSAGQGNTEAFF
TRBV5-4 CASSQRQERIHYGYTF
TRBV7-9 CASSLIGQGAGGYTF
TRBV30 CAGGRQRGTEAFF
TRBV6-5 CASSPDSSNQPQHF
TRBV3-1/TRBV3-2 CASSQERMSPGSNYGYTF
TRBV5-1 CASSSTGGFRNSPLHF
TRBV7-2 CASSKGQGEEAFF
TRBV4-3 CASSQDRAAGGAGETQYF
TRBV5-1 CASRYTVNTEAFF
TRBV13 CASSLRTGVSANEQFF
TRBV6-4 CASSRSGGRASNQPQHF
TRBV3-1/TRBV3-2 CASSRMGAEKLFF
TRBV20-1 CSASPPYQGTNYGYTF
TRBV3-1/TRBV3-2 CASSDRQSNQPQHF
TRBV19 CASSGGDGVYEQYF
TRBV1 CTSSQEGRRRFNEKLFF
TRBV5-4 CASSFLQGGTGELFF
TRBV18 CASSRGNEFYGYTF
TRBV3-1/TRBV3-2 CASSQDAYRRGGDEQFF
TRBV19 CASRRTGPSGANVLTF
TRBV21-1 CANSDSYTEAFF
TRBV6-6 CATQTGSNTEAFF